This record looks at one TCR beta chain sequence and its context. The antigen it recognizes is unknown. One base away there is no much larger clone; base qualities are not given. CDR3 length: 15 amino acids, cysteine to phenylalanine. Only the CDR3 region is kept as DNA, spanning 45 bases read in frame from base 1. Looking up the germline V gene yields CDR1 SGHVS and CDR2 FQNEAQ. Here V drops 2 bases and J drops 4 bases, and the junction holds 6 bases not matched to any gene. TCR beta CDR3 regions were amplified from RNA transcripts. For the first round of RT-PCR on the TCR CDR3, the HTBI primer set was used together with the Qiagen OneStep RT-PCR kit. Libraries were constructed in a second round of multiplex PCR, after which size selection and purification were carried out. Sequencing of the libraries was done on an Illumina HiSeq2000 using paired-end 100 bp reads. Per the original workflow: Raw data were processed with SOAPnuke, discarding reads with adapters, uncalled bases, mean Phred below 15, or no exact constant-primer or identifier match. High-quality paired reads were merged with COPE v1.2.5, and unique nucleotide sequences were defined as clonotypes. MiTCR v1.1 was used to align clonotypes to the IMGT TRBV, TRBD and TRBJ reference segments. The analysis included only V-J combinations with a frequency above 0.0001, which together covered around 99% of the repertoires. The TCS score was defined as the ratio of F50 (clonal expansion) to E x V (chaos), calculated using BLOSUM62-based TCRdist between CDR3 peptides within each V-J. Welch's t-statistics and random forest reduced fewer than 550 V-J features to 10 to 15, which were used in a naive Bayes classifier (R e1071). The similarity between thyroid and blood repertoires was quantified using the Morisita-Horn index. Through fastp at Q25 and MiXCR, TCRdb rebuilt clones from the public reads, retaining in-frame beta chains. Rows matching on CDR3 protein sequence are summarized as one entry with the most common DNA and genes. Clone size and V and J calls follow TCRdb, not the original study. Within this sample are nearly 750,000 distinct CDR3 sequences, with 30% to 40% of them counted one time only. The top ten hold around 29% of the sample.

Graves' hyperthyroidism was defined as stable when no progression to ophthalmopathy occurred over 18 months of follow-up. Hyperthyroidism patients were aged 18 to 65 years and newly diagnosed, with disease duration of less than 2 months. Any patient with an uncontrolled infection, another autoimmune disease, pregnancy or lactation was excluded. Diagnoses relied on clinical symptoms, serum thyroxine and TRAb, thyroid ultrasound and orbital computed tomography. Ficoll-Paque density gradient centrifugation was used to isolate PBMCs from around 9.1 ml of fresh peripheral blood. Total RNA was extracted with Trizol reagent, and quality was checked on an Agilent 2100 Bioanalyzer. This sample was taken from a study of T cells in Graves' hyperthyroidism and ophthalmopathy (dated by TCRdb to the late 2010s). Looking at the study overall: Peripheral blood samples were taken at the time of initial diagnosis, prior to any treatment. To identify TCR V-J signatures that set the groups apart, the researchers used a discovery cohort of about a hundred patients, made up of 40 to 45 with Graves' ophthalmopathy and 57 with stable Graves' hyperthyroidism. Prospective prediction of ophthalmopathy was tested in an independent validation cohort consisting of some 18 hyperthyroidism patients and more than 15 patients who later progressed to ophthalmopathy. For training and testing, the 100 or so patients in the discovery cohort were randomly divided in a 7:3 ratio. The study also compared thyroid tissue and blood T-cell repertoires from several Graves' hyperthyroidism patients. After sampling, hyperthyroidism patients received methimazole starting at 30 mg daily, and ophthalmopathy patients received high-dose intravenous methylprednisolone. The paper describes TCR Vbeta CDR3 sequencing of around 140 peripheral blood samples, made up of around 41 ophthalmopathy patients, over 70 hyperthyroidism patients and roughly 17 progressor patients. What the research found in general, with its limitations: No statistical method was used to set the sample size in advance, and investigators knew the group allocation. A model built on a 13 V-J signature distinguished ophthalmopathy from stable hyperthyroidism, reaching roughly 88% sensitivity and 81% to 83% specificity in cross-validation and 80%/75% in testing. In validation, the model predicted progression to ophthalmopathy a median of about 6.5 months before onset, with roughly 68% sensitivity and about 72% specificity. Blood samples also contained most of the expanded thyroid clonotypes (frequency above 0.001), which suggests that blood repertoires may reflect thyroid immune responses.

This TCR was recovered from a woman between 35 and 50 years old with Graves' hyperthyroidism. Recombination linked TRBV7-8 to TRBJ2-3; 7 central bases correspond to TRBD2. The sample taken for sequencing was blood. The CDR3 amino acid sequence is: CASSLWGGVADTQYF. The base sequence is TGTGCCAGCAGCTTATGGGGGGGGGTAGCAGATACGCAGTATTTT.